The 30 T cell receptor beta chains below all came from one sample that was sequenced in a study of T-cell reconstitution after alpha-beta-depleted transplantation in children. Researchers prepared the TCRbeta library using unique molecular identifiers, the study reports. TCRdb itself ran the PCR reads through MiXCR, one entry per CDR3 protein. The table lists about 500,000 distinct CDR3 sequences, less than 35% of them singletons. The sample was PBMCs from the stem cell graft donor, taken from the stem cell graft. The receptors stem from a human donor who donated a stem cell graft to a child with aplastic anemia.

This clonotype was observed a handful of times. V is TRBV5-1 and J is TRBJ2-1, with a tentative D call TRBD2 (6 bases). This CDR3 is built from 15 residues. With 4 bases removed from V and 4 bases from J, the gap between germline ends came to 15 bases. Looked up from germline, CDR1 is SGHRS and CDR2 is YFSETQ. CDR3 sequence (DNA): TGCGCCAGCAGCGTTTCCGGGACTCTTTACAATGAGCAGTTCTTC. This gives the protein CASSVSGTLYNEQFF.

The chain joins TRBV13 to TRBJ1-2; D remains unclear. Trimming removed 1 base at V and 2 bases at J, with 5 bases between. This CDR3 is 13 amino acids long. The germline gives CDR1 PRHDT, CDR2 FYEKMQ (reference sequence). The CDR3 sequence is CASSLAYNYGYTF. CDR3 sequence (DNA): TGTGCCAGCAGCTTAGCGTACAACTATGGCTACACCTTC. Full variable domain (remainder filled in from reference TRBV13 and TRBJ1-2): AAGVIQSPRHLIKEKRETATLKCYPIPRHDTVYWYQQGPGQDPQFLISFYEKMQSDKGSIPDRFSAQQFSDYHSELNMSSLELGDSALYFCASSLAYNYGYTFGSGTRLTVV.

The V and J genes are TRBV11-2 and TRBJ1-2; D might be TRBD1 (5 bases). This CDR3 is built from 17 residues. Trimming stripped 4 bases from V and 3 bases from J, with 21 bases between. Germline-derived CDR1 and CDR2 are SGHAT and FQNNGV. CDR3 protein: CASSSEPGVGAHYGYTF. The CDR3 DNA follows: TGTGCCAGCAGCTCAGAACCCGGCGTAGGGGCCCACTATGGCTACACCTTC.

CDR3 sequence: CASSPQVRAGSTEAFF. CDR3 nucleotide sequence: TGTGCCAGCTCACCACAGGTTAGGGCCGGGAGCACTGAAGCTTTCTTT. This chain joins TRBV18 and TRBJ1-1; no clear D gene. The germline CDR1 and CDR2 sequences are KGHSH and LQKENI. The CDR3 is made up of 16 amino acids. The V end lost 1 base, the J end lost 4 bases, and 16 bases lay between the germline ends.

CDR3 in DNA: TGTGCCAGCAGCCTCGGACAGGGGGCGCGAGGAACAGATACGCAGTATTTT. Its protein is CASSLGQGARGTDTQYF. This sequence joins TRBV12-3 or TRBV12-4 and TRBJ2-3; 11 bases match TRBD1. The CDR3 totals 17 residues. J lost 3 bases, V lost 6 bases, and 11 bases had no gene match.

The J gene is TRBJ1-1, the V gene TRBV6-1, with D unclear. This CDR3 contains 15 residues. Germline loops: CDR1 MNHNS, CDR2 SASEGT. Deletions cut 11 bases from V and 4 bases from J, with 23 bases between. DNA for the CDR3: TGTGCCTGCCGCCTTTCACCCAGCTGGGGCACTGAAGCTTTCTTT. As protein: CACRLSPSWGTEAFF.

In its sample, this clonotype was seen a few times. This chain joins TRBV18 and TRBJ2-1, with D hard to call. The length of the CDR3 is 11 residues. CDR1 and CDR2 from the germline V gene are KGHSH and LQKENI. The V end lost 6 bases, the J end lost 7 bases, and 7 bases lay between the germline ends. The CDR3: CASSKENEQFF. The DNA for the CDR3 is TGTGCCAGCTCCAAAGAAAATGAGCAGTTCTTC.

The CDR3 coding sequence is TGTGCCAGCAGCTTAGTGTTCCAGGATCAAGAGACCCAGTACTTC. It specifies CASSLVFQDQETQYF. The chain is built from TRBV11-3 and TRBJ2-5; D gene unclear. The CDR3 runs 15 residues. Per the germline V gene, CDR1 is SGHNT and CDR2 is YENEEA. V was clipped by 1 base and J by 2 bases, with 11 bases between them.

This clonotype has only a few counts. The V gene is TRBV28, the J gene TRBJ2-4; 9 nucleotides match TRBD2. The CDR3 loop spans 20 amino acids. CDR1 is MDHEN and CDR2 is SYDVKM in the germline V gene. After removal of 5 bases from V and 0 bases from J, the junction contained 17 bases not matched to a gene. CDR3 sequence: CASSAPSGTDVVVAKNIQYF. The CDR3 bases are TGTGCCAGCAGTGCGCCTAGCGGGACGGATGTAGTGGTAGCCAAAAACATTCAGTACTTC. The full variable domain, with the rest looked up from reference TRBV28 and TRBJ2-4, is DVKVTQSSRYLVKRTGEKVFLECVQDMDHENMFWYRQDPGLGLRLIYFSYDVKMKEKGDIPEGYSVSREKKERFSLILESASTNQTSMYLCASSAPSGTDVVVAKNIQYFGAGTRLSVL.

This chain connects TRBV20-1 to TRBJ1-3; 11 nucleotides match TRBD1. The V gene's germline CDR1 is DFQATT and CDR2 SNEGSKA (reference sequence). J gave up 4 bases and V 6 bases, and 2 bases lay outside the gene matches. This CDR3 has 13 residues. The CDR3 region has the DNA TGCAGTGCCGGGACAGGGGGAGGAAACACCATATATTTT. Protein: CSAGTGGGNTIYF.

A few counts support this clonotype. The chain recombines TRBV30 with TRBJ2-3, with D unresolved. V was pared by 5 bases and J by 2 bases, with 8 bases between. Germline values: CDR1 GTSNPN, CDR2 SVGIG (reference sequence). CDR3 length equals 12 residues. CDR3 in amino acids: CAWQVVTDTQYF. The CDR3 nucleotides are TGTGCCTGGCAAGTAGTCACAGATACGCAGTATTTT.

This chain uses TRBV5-1 with TRBJ1-4, with no clear D. The germline V and J ends were trimmed by 4 bases and 1 base, with 14 bases remaining between them. CDR1 is SGHRS and CDR2 is YFSETQ in the germline V gene. CDR3 length: 16 residues. CDR3 nucleotides: TGCGCCAGCAGCCTCGGGTCCAGTAGAACTAATGAAAAACTGTTTTTT. As protein: CASSLGSSRTNEKLFF.

The genes are TRBV7-9 and TRBJ2-1; 8 bases align to TRBD1. This CDR3 region has 16 residues. Losses at the gene ends were 0 bases for V and 8 bases for J; bases not matched to a gene: 9. CDR1 is SEHNR, CDR2 FQNEAQ, per germline (reference sequence). Here the CDR3 reads CASSLAGTGPADEQFF. The CDR3 coding sequence is TGTGCCAGCAGCTTAGCAGGGACAGGCCCGGCGGATGAGCAGTTCTTC.

This clonotype showed up just a few times. V gene TRBV20-1 combines with J gene TRBJ1-1; unclear D gene. Germline V gives CDR1 DFQATT, CDR2 SNEGSKA (reference sequence). The CDR3 extends over 13 amino acids. V was clipped by 3 bases and J by 0 bases, with 8 bases between them. The CDR3 sequence: CSARRLMNTEAFF. The CDR3 DNA follows: TGCAGTGCTAGGAGGTTAATGAACACTGAAGCTTTCTTT.

This chain links TRBV5-1 with TRBJ2-1; D is unresolved. The germline CDR1 and CDR2 sequences are SGHRS and YFSETQ. The CDR3 is made up of 12 amino acids. V lost 5 bases and J lost 8, with 11 bases in between. CDR3 region: CASSVGIHEQFF. The CDR3 DNA reads as TGCGCCAGCAGTGTAGGGATACATGAGCAGTTCTTC. The entire variable domain, with the rest obtained from reference TRBV5-1 and TRBJ2-1, is as follows: KAGVTQTPRYLIKTRGQQVTLSCSPISGHRSVSWYQQTPGQGLQFLFEYFSETQRNKGNFPGRFSGRQFSNSRSEMNVSTLELGDSALYLCASSVGIHEQFFGPGTRLTVL.

V gene TRBV5-1 combines with J gene TRBJ1-3; maybe TRBD1 (5 bases). This CDR3 comprises 15 residues. Germline loops: CDR1 SGHRS, CDR2 YFSETQ. V lost 4 bases to trimming and J lost 3 bases, with 14 bases between them. The CDR3 nucleotides read TGCGCCAGCAGCATGGGAGGGGAGGATGGAAACACCATATATTTT. Its protein is CASSMGGEDGNTIYF.

This clonotype has more than one count but fewer than ten. The chain employs TRBV10-3 and TRBJ2-5; D might be TRBD2 (7 bases). The CDR3 runs 15 residues. Trimming cost V 6 bases and J 1 base, with 15 bases left between them. Germline V lookup: CDR1 ENHRY, CDR2 SYGVKD. CDR3 coding DNA: TGTGCCATCAGATCCTCAGGGGAGGGCCAAGAGACCCAGTACTTC. It encodes CAIRSSGEGQETQYF.

The chain recombines TRBV29-1 with TRBJ2-7, with unresolved D. The V gene's germline CDR1 is SQVTM and CDR2 ANQGSEA. Between the trimmed V and J ends, which lost 6 bases and 2 bases, there was a span of 14 bases. CDR3 length: 13 residues. DNA for the CDR3: TGCAGCGTCCCGCGGCACTTACCCTACGAGCAGTACGTC. Translating it yields CSVPRHLPYEQYV.

This chain links TRBV4-1 with TRBJ2-5, with D maybe TRBD2 (7 bases). The CDR3 spans 18 residues. Germline assignment: CDR1 MGHRA and CDR2 YSYEKL. Trimming took 3 bases from V and 4 from J, leaving 24 bases between them. CDR3 residues: CASSHSEELGGDRETQYF. CDR3 DNA: TGCGCCAGCAGCCATTCAGAGGAACTAGGGGGGGATCGAGAGACCCAGTACTTC.

The CDR3: CASSLISETQYF. The CDR3 DNA reads as TGTGCCAGCAGCTTGATATCGGAGACCCAGTACTTC. The V call is TRBV7-2, the J call TRBJ2-5; D gene unclear. The CDR3 length is 12 residues. Germline CDR1 is SGHTA and CDR2 is FQGNSA. Trimming took off 3 bases at V and 5 bases at J, with 7 bases between the two ends.

This chain uses TRBV5-1 with TRBJ2-1; D is uncertain. The CDR3 covers 14 residues. From germline, CDR1 is SGHRS and CDR2 YFSETQ. The V end lost 5 bases, the J end lost 0 bases, and 9 bases lay between the germline ends. In DNA form, the CDR3 reads TGCGCCAGCAGGGCCCAAAGCTCCTACAATGAGCAGTTCTTC. Translation: CASRAQSSYNEQFF. Full variable domain (outside the CDR3, taken from reference TRBV5-1 and TRBJ2-1): KAGVTQTPRYLIKTRGQQVTLSCSPISGHRSVSWYQQTPGQGLQFLFEYFSETQRNKGNFPGRFSGRQFSNSRSEMNVSTLELGDSALYLCASRAQSSYNEQFFGPGTRLTVL.

V is TRBV4-3 and J is TRBJ2-3; D is unresolved. The CDR3 totals 17 residues. V gave up 2 bases and J gave up 1 base, with 16 bases separating them. Germline lookup yields CDR1 LGHNA and CDR2 YSLEER. The CDR3 nucleotides read TGCGCCAGCAGCCAATCTTCCGGGCCCCCTCGCACAGATACGCAGTATTTT. It specifies CASSQSSGPPRTDTQYF.

The CDR3 loop reads CSVEGLAGARTGELFF. Written as DNA, the CDR3 is TGCAGCGTTGAAGGACTAGCGGGAGCGAGGACCGGGGAGCTGTTTTTT. The chain is built from TRBV29-1 and TRBJ2-2; TRBD2 agrees at 12 bases. Germline CDR1 is SQVTM and CDR2 is ANQGSEA. Losses at the gene ends were 1 base for V and 5 bases for J; bases not matched to a gene: 5. The CDR3 spans 16 residues.

There are a few counts of this clonotype. The V and J genes are TRBV7-2 and TRBJ2-7; D is ambiguous. This CDR3 spans 12 amino acids. Per the germline V gene, CDR1 is SGHTA and CDR2 is FQGNSA. Trimming cost V 8 bases and J 2 bases, with 10 bases left between them. CDR3 sequence reads: CASEEQTYEQYV. CDR3 bases: TGTGCCAGCGAGGAACAGACCTACGAGCAGTACGTC.

The chain is built from TRBV30 and TRBJ2-4, with a weak D call TRBD2 (5 bases). Trimming removed 4 bases at V and 8 bases at J, with 18 bases between. CDR3 size: 14 residues. Germline CDR1 and CDR2: GTSNPN and SVGIG (reference sequence). The CDR3 sequence is CAWTPGSPADIQYF. CDR3 DNA sequence: TGTGCCTGGACCCCGGGGTCACCTGCGGACATTCAGTACTTC.

This clonotype occurred a few times. At one boundary the junction diverges from the germline segment, which might be a read error. V usage is TRBV6-1 and J usage is TRBJ2-6, with D hard to call. There are 14 residues in the CDR3. Germline assignment: CDR1 MNHNS and CDR2 SASEGT. The CDR3, as DNA: TGTGCCAGCCGTGAGACCTCTGGGGCCAACGTCCTGACTTTC. Residues: CASRETSGANVLTF.

The chain uses TRBV7-2 and TRBJ1-3; D is unclear. Germline CDR1 reads SGHTA; CDR2 reads FQGNSA. V lost 5 bases to trimming and J lost 1 base, with 6 bases between them. The CDR3 has 13 residues. In nucleotides, the CDR3 is TGTGCCAGCAGCCCCCGTTCTGGAAACACCATATATTTT. Its translation: CASSPRSGNTIYF.

This clonotype was seen only a few times. The CDR3 nucleotides are TGTGCCACCAGTGATGGACAGGGAGGGCTTGGCTACACCTTC. Its protein product is CATSDGQGGLGYTF. The rearrangement links TRBV24-1 to TRBJ1-2, with TRBD1 matching 8 bases. CDR3 length: 14 residues. From germline, CDR1 is KGHDR and CDR2 SFDVKD. Unmatched junction bases numbered 6, after V lost 3 bases and J lost 7 bases.

The chain has TRBV20-1 and TRBJ2-2, with D possibly TRBD2 on 6 matching bases. Germline lookup yields CDR1 DFQATT and CDR2 SNEGSKA (reference sequence). V was trimmed by 2 bases and J by 7 bases, leaving 14 bases between them. The CDR3 is 14 amino acids. CDR3 in amino acids: CSARRQGGSGELFF. CDR3 nucleotides: TGCAGTGCTAGAAGGCAGGGAGGAAGCGGGGAGCTGTTTTTT.

In nucleotides, the CDR3 is TGTGCCAGCAGCGTGGGGGAGTTGGAGACCCAGTACTTC. This translates into CASSVGELETQYF. This chain links TRBV7-9 with TRBJ2-5, with D perhaps given as TRBD1 or TRBD2 (5 bases each). CDR3 length equals 13 residues. CDR1 and CDR2 from the germline V gene are SEHNR and FQNEAQ (reference sequence). Deletions cut 5 bases from V and 5 bases from J, with 12 bases between.